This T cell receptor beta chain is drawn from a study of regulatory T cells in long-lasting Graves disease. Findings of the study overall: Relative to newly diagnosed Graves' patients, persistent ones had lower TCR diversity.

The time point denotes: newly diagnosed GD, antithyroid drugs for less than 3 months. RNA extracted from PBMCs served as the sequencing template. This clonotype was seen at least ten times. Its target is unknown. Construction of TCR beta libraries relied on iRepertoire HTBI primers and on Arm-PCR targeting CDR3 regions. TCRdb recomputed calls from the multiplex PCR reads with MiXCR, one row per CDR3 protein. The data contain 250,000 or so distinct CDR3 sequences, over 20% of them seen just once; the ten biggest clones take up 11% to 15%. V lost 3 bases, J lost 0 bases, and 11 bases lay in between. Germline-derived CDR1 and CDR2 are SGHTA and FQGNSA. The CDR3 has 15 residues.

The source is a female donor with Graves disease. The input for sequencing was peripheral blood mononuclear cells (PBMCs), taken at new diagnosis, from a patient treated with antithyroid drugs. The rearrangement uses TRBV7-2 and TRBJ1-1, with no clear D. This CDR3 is CASSFGGGMNTEAFF. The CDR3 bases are TGTGCCAGCAGCTTTGGAGGAGGCATGAACACTGAAGCTTTCTTT.